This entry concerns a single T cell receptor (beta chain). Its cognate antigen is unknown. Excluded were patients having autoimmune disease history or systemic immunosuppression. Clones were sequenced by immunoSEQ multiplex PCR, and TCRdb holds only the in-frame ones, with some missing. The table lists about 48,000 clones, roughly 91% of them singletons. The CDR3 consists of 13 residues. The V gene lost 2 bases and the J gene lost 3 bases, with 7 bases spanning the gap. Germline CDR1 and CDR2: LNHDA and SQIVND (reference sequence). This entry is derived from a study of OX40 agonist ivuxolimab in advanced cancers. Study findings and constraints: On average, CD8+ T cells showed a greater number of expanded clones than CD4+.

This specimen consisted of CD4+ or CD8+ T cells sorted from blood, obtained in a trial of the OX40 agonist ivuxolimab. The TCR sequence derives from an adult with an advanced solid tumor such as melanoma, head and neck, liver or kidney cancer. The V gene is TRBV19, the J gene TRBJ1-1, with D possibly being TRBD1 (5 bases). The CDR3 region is CASSIWGDTEAFF. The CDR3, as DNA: TGTGCCAGTAGTATATGGGGGGACACTGAAGCTTTCTTT.